These T cell receptor beta chains were read from a single sample in a study of identical twins. TCRdb analysed the 5' RACE reads with MiXCR anew, one entry per CDR3 protein. The data show 410,000 or so distinct CDR3 sequences, with 15% to 20% seen just once and about 12% held by the top ten. What was sequenced was naive T cells sorted from blood. The source is a man in his forties or fifties in good health. The CDR3 runs from the conserved cysteine through the conserved F or W. A D gene is named only where the DNA matches it firmly. The listing skips clone size in some rows; elsewhere it reads once, few, many or a size class.

TRBJ2-5 | few | TRBV7-2 | TRBD2 | TGTGCCAGCAGCACACTAGCGGGGGGCCCTTCCAAGACCCAGTACTTC | CASSTLAGGPSKTQYF
TRBJ1-1 | - | TRBV6-2/TRBV6-3 | - | TGTGCCAGCAGTCCCCGGCGGTTTCGGGGGAACACTGAAGCTTTCTTT | CASSPRRFRGNTEAFF
TRBJ2-2 | - | TRBV7-9 | TRBD1 | TGTGCCAGCAGACCTTGGGACAGGGATGGCTTCGGGGAGCTGTTTTTT | CASRPWDRDGFGELFF
TRBJ2-5 | many | TRBV29-1 | - | TGCAGCGTTGCCGGGGACGCCCGGGAGACCCAGTACTTC | CSVAGDARETQYF
TRBJ2-2 | many | TRBV4-1 | - | TGCGCCAGCAGCCAAGGCAGGGAACCCACCGGGGAGCTGTTTTTT | CASSQGREPTGELFF
TRBJ2-7 | few | TRBV9 | - | TGTGCCAGCAGCGTAGGGGGGGAGCCCTCCTACGAGCAGTACTTC | CASSVGGEPSYEQYF
TRBJ2-7 | few | TRBV4-3 | TRBD2 | TGCGCCAGCAGCCAAGATGGACTAGGGACCTACGAGCAGTACTTC | CASSQDGLGTYEQYF
TRBJ2-1 | - | TRBV25-1 | TRBD1 | TGTGCCAGCAGTGAATTAGGGACAGGGAAAGTCAACAATGAGCAGTTCTTC | CASSELGTGKVNNEQFF
TRBJ2-3 | - | TRBV2 | TRBD2 | TGTGCCAGCAGGAGCGGGAGACTAATCACAGATACGCAGTATTTT | CASRSGRLITDTQYF
TRBJ2-1 | - | TRBV29-1 | - | TGCAGCGTGGAGGAAGGGCGCCGCTCCTACAATGAGCAGTTCTTC | CSVEEGRRSYNEQFF
TRBJ2-5 | - | TRBV12-3/TRBV12-4 | TRBD2 | TGTGCCAGCAGTTATGTTTTGGGGACGACTAGCGATACGGAGGAGACCCAGTACTTC | CASSYVLGTTSDTEETQYF
TRBJ1-1 | - | TRBV12-3/TRBV12-4 | TRBD1 | TGTGCCAGCAGTTTGCCCCCCAGACAGGGAGCTGAAGCTTTCTTT | CASSLPPRQGAEAFF
TRBJ2-1 | - | TRBV7-9 | - | TGTGCCGTGGTGGGTGAGCAGTTCTTC | CAVVGEQFF
TRBJ1-5 | few | TRBV12-3/TRBV12-4 | - | TGTGCCAGCAGTTTAGAGGCAGGGGAGAATGAACCCCAGCATTTT | CASSLEAGENEPQHF
TRBJ1-1 | - | TRBV27 | - | TGTGCCAGTAGTTTATCGTGGGGTTTGAACACTGAAGCTTTCTTT | CASSLSWGLNTEAFF
TRBJ1-5 | - | TRBV5-5 | TRBD1 | TGTGCCAGCAGCTGGGGGACAGGCAATCAGCCCCAGCATTTT | CASSWGTGNQPQHF
TRBJ1-6 | few | TRBV6-2/TRBV6-3 | - | TGTGCCAGCAGCCAGTACAGGGAGACGGATTCACCCCTCCACTTT | CASSQYRETDSPLHF
TRBJ1-1 | - | TRBV20-1 | TRBD1 | TGCAGTGCTAGACTAAGCGGGACAGTCACTGAAGCTTTCTTT | CSARLSGTVTEAFF
TRBJ1-1 | few | TRBV11-2 | TRBD1 | TGTGCCAGCAGCGCCAGGACAGGGATCTTTTCTGAAGCTTTCTTT | CASSARTGIFSEAFF
TRBJ2-7 | - | TRBV7-9 | - | TGTGCCAGCAGCTTAGGGATTCGCGAGCAGTACTTC | CASSLGIREQYF
TRBJ2-7 | few | TRBV27 | - | TGTGCCAGCAGTCCTCTGCCTGGTTTTTACGAGCAGTACTTC | CASSPLPGFYEQYF
TRBJ2-5 | few | TRBV29-1 | TRBD2 | TGCAGCGTTGAAGGACTAGCGAGAGAGACCCAGTACTTC | CSVEGLARETQYF
TRBJ2-2 | - | TRBV24-1 | - | TGTGCCACCAGTGATTTGTCCGCGGCCGGGGAGCTGTTTTTT | CATSDLSAAGELFF
TRBJ2-7 | few | TRBV20-1 | TRBD2 | TGCAGTGCTCTAACACTAGCGGGGGGCCGTGACGAGCAGTACTTC | CSALTLAGGRDEQYF
TRBJ2-7 | many | TRBV29-1 | - | TGCAGCGTATTCGGGACCCCGGGCGAGCAGTACTTC | CSVFGTPGEQYF